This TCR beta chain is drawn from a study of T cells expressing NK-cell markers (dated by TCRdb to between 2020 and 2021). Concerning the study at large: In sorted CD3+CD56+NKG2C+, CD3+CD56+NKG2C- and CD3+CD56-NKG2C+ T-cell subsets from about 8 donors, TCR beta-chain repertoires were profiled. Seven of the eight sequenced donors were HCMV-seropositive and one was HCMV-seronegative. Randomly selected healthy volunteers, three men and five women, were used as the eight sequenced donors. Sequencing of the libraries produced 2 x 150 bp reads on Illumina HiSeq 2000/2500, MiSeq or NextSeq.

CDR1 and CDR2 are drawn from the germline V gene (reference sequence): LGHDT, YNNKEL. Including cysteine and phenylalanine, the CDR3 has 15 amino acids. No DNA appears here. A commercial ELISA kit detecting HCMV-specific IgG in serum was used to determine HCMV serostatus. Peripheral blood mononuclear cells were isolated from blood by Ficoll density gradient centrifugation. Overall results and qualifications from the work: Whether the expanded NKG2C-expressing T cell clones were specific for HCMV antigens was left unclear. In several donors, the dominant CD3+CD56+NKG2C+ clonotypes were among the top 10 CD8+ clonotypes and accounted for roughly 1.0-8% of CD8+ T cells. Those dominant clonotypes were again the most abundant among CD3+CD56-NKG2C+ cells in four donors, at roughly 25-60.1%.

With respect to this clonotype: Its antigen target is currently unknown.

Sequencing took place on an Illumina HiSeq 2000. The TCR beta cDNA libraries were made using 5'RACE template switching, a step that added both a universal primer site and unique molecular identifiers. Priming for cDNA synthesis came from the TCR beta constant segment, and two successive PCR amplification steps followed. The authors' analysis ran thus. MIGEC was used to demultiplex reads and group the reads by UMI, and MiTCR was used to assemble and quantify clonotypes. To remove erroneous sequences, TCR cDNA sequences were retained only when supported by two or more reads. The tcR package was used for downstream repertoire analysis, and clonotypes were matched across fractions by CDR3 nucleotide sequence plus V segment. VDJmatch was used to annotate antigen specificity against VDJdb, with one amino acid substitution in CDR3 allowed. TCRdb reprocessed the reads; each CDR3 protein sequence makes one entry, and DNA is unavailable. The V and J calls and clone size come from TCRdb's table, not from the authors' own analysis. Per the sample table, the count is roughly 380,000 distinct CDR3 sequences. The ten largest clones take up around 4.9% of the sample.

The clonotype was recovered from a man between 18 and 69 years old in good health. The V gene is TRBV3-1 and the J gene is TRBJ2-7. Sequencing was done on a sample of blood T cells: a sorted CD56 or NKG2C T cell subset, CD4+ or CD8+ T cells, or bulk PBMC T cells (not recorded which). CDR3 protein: CASSPSQTGINEQYF.